This TCR beta chain was recorded in a study of T-cell reconstitution after alpha-beta-depleted transplantation in children. Preparation of the TCRbeta library was carried out with unique molecular identifiers. MiXCR was run by TCRdb on the PCR reads, yielding one entry per CDR3 protein. Of roughly 500,000 distinct CDR3 sequences in the sample, about 30% were seen once. Germline CDR1 DFQATT, CDR2 SNEGSKA (reference sequence). After removal of 3 bases from V and 2 bases from J, the junction contained 7 bases not matched to a gene. This CDR3 has 14 residues. Sequencing used PBMCs from the stem cell graft donor, obtained from the stem cell graft. The chain has TRBV20-1 and TRBJ2-7, with 7 bases fitting TRBD2. The source is a human donor who donated a stem cell graft to a child with aplastic anemia. This CDR3 is CSASPPSGAYEQYF. The CDR3 bases are TGCAGTGCTAGTCCGCCTAGCGGAGCCTACGAGCAGTACTTC.